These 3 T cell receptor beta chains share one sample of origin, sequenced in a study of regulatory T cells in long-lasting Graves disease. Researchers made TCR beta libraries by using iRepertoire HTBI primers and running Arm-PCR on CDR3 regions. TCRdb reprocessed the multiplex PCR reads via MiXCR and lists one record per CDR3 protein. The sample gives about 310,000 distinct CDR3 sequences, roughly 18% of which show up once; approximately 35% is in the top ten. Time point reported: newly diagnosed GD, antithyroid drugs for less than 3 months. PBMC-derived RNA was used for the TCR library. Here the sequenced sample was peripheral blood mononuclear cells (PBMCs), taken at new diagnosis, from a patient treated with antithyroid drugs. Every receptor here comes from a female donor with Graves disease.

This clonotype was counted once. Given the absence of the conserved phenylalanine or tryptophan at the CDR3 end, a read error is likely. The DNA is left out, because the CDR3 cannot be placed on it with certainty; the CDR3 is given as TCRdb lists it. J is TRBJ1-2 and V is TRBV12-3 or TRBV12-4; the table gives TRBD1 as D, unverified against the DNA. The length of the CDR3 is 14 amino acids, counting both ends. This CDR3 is CASSLRGQGGGCTV.

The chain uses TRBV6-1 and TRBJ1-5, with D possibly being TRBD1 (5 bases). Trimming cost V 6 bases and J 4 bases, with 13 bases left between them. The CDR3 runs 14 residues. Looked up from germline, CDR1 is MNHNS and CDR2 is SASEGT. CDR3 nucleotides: TGTGCCAGCAGCGACAGACAGCAAAATCAGCCCCAGCATTTT. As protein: CASSDRQQNQPQHF.

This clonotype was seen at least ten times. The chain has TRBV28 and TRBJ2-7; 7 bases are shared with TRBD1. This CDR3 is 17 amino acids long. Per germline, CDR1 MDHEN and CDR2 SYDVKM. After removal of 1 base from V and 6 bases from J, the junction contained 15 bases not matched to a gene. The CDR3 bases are TGTGCCAGCAGTTTATTGGAGCTGACAGGGCAATCGGGCGAGCAGTACTTC. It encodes CASSLLELTGQSGEQYF.